This T cell receptor beta chain was sequenced for a study of technical replicates of blood from several donors. Germline V gives CDR1 SGHVS, CDR2 FQNEAQ. The ends were cut back, 6 bases at V and 4 bases at J, with 10 bases in the middle. The length of the CDR3 is 13 residues. Using immunoSEQ multiplex PCR, the repertoire was profiled, and TCRdb retains in-frame clones only, with some absent. The sample includes 65,000 to 90,000 clones, over 75% of them seen just once. The chain combines TRBV7-8 with TRBJ1-3; a weak D match, TRBD1 (6 bases). Sequenced sample: T cells isolated from PBMCs. The TCR was taken from a human donor in good health. The CDR3 loop is CASRQRGGNTIYF. The CDR3 DNA sequence: TGTGCCAGCAGACAGAGGGGGGGAAACACCATATATTTT.